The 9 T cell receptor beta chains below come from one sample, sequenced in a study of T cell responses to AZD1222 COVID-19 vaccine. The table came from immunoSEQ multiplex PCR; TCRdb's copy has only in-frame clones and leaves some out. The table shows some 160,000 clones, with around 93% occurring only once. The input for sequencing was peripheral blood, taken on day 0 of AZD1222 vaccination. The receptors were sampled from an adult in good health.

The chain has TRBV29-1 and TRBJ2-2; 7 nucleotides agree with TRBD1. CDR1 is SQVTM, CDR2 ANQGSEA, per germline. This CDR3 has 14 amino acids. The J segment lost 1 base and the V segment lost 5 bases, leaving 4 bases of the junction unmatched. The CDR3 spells CSVRPGGNTGELFF. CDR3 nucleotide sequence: TGCAGCGTTCGTCCAGGGGGGAACACCGGGGAGCTGTTTTTT.

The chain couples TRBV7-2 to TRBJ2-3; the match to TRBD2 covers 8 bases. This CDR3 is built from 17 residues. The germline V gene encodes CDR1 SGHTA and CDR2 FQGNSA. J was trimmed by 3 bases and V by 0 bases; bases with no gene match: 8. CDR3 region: CASSLAPLASGTDTQYF. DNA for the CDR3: TGTGCCAGCAGCTTAGCGCCCTTGGCTAGCGGGACAGATACGCAGTATTTT.

CDR3 sequence (DNA): TGTGCCAGCTCAAGCTTCAGGGGGGAAGGGACTGAAGCTTTCTTT. Protein product: CASSSFRGEGTEAFF. The J gene is TRBJ1-1, the V gene TRBV18, with 7 bases lining up with TRBD1. Per the germline V gene, CDR1 is KGHSH and CDR2 is LQKENI. Unmatched junction bases numbered 11, after V lost 5 bases and J lost 5 bases. CDR3 size: 15 residues.

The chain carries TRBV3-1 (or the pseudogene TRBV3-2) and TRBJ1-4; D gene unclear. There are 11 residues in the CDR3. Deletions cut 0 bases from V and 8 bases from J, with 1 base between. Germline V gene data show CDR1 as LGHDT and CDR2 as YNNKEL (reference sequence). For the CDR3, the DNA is TGTGCCAGCAGCCAAGACGAAAAACTGTTTTTT. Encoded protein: CASSQDEKLFF.

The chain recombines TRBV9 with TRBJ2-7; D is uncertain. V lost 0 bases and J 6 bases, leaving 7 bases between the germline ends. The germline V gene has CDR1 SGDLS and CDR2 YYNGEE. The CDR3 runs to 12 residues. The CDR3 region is CASSVGVGEQYF. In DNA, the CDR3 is TGTGCCAGCAGCGTAGGAGTTGGCGAGCAGTACTTC.

Here the CDR3 DNA reads TGTGCCAGCAGCTCCCTAAGTGAGACCCAGTACTTC. Translating gives CASSSLSETQYF. This chain connects TRBV11-2 to TRBJ2-5; D ambiguous. V lost 4 bases and J lost 5, with 8 bases in between. The CDR3 is 12 residues long. Germline V gene lookup returns CDR1 SGHAT and CDR2 FQNNGV.

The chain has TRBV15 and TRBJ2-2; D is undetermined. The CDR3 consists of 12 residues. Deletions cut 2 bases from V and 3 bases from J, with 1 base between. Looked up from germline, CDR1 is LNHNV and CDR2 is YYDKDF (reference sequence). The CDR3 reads CATSRYTGELFF. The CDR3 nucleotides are TGTGCCACCAGCAGATACACCGGGGAGCTGTTTTTT.

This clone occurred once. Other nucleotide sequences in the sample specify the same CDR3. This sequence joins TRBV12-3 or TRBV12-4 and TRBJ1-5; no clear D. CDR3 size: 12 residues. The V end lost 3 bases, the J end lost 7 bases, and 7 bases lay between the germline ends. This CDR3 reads CASSFVGQPQHF. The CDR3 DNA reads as TGTGCCAGCAGTTTTGTGGGGCAGCCCCAGCATTTT.

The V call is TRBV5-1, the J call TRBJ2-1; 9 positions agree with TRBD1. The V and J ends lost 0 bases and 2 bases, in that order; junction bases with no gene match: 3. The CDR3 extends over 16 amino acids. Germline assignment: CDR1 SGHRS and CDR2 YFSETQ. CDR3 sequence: CASSLGRQGAYNEQFF. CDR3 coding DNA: TGCGCCAGCAGCTTGGGACGACAGGGGGCCTACAATGAGCAGTTCTTC.